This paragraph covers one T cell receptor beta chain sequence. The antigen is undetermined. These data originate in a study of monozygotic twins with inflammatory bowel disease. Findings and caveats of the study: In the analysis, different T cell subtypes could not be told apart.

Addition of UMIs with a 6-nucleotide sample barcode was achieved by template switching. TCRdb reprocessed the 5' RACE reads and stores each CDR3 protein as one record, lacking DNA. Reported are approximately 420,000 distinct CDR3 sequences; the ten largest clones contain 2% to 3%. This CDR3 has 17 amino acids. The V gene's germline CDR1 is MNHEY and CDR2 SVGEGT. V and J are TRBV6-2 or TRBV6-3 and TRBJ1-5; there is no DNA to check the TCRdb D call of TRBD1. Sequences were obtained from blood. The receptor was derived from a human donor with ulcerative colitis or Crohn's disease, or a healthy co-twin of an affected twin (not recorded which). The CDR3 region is CASSLLLTGISNQPQHF.